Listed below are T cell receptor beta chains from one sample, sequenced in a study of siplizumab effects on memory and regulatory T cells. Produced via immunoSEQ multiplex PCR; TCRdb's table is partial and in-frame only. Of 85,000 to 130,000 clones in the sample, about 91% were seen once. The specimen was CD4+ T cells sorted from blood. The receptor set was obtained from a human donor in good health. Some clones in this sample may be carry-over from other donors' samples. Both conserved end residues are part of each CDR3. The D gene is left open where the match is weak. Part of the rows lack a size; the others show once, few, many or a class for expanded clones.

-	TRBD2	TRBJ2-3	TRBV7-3	TGTGCCAGCAGCCTCATGCTAGCGGGAGATACGCAGTATTTT	CASSLMLAGDTQYF
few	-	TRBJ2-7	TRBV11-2	TGTGCCAGCAGCCCAAGGGAGAGAACACCAGGGCTGCAGTACTTC	CASSPRERTPGLQYF
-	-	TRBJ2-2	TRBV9	TGTGCCAGCAGCGTAGTTGGGGGAGCGAACACCGGGGAGCTGTTTTTT	CASSVVGGANTGELFF
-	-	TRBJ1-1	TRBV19	TGTGCCAGTAGGTTTCAGGGAGGCACTGAAGCTTTCTTT	CASRFQGGTEAFF
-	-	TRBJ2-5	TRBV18	TGTGCCAGCTCACCACCCCCGACCTACGGGCCACAAGAGACCCAGTACTTC	CASSPPPTYGPQETQYF
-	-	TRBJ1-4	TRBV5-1	TGCGCCAGCAGCTTCGCCGGGCCCTATGAAAAACTGTTTTTT	CASSFAGPYEKLFF
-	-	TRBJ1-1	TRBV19	TGTGCCAGTAGTATTTTGGGACTTCACATGAACACTGAAGCTTTCTTT	CASSILGLHMNTEAFF
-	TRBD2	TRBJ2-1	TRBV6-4	TGTGCCAGCAGTTTGGGACTAGCGGGAGTTGATGAGCAGTTCTTC	CASSLGLAGVDEQFF
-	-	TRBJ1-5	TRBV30	TGTGCCTGGAGGGCGGGCGATCAGGGGCCCCAGCATTTT	CAWRAGDQGPQHF
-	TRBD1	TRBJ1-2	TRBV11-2	TGTGCCAGCAGCTTCGACAGGGGGATAAATGGCTACACCTTC	CASSFDRGINGYTF
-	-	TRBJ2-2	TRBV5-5	TGTGCCAGCAGCTCGGAAAGGACGATGAACACCGGGGAGCTGTTTTTT	CASSSERTMNTGELFF
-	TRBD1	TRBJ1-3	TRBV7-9	TGTGCCAGCAGCTTCCAAGGACAGGCCTTTGGGAAGACCATATATTTT	CASSFQGQAFGKTIYF
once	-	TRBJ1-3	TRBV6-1	TGTGCCAGCGAACCTGGCGTAAGCTCTGGAAACACCATATATTTT	CASEPGVSSGNTIYF
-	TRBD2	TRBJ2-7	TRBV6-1	TGTGCCAGCAGTCTAACTAGCGGAGGCCACTACGAGCAGTACTTC	CASSLTSGGHYEQYF
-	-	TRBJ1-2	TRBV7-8	TGTGCCAGCAGCTTACCCGTAGGGAGCGGCTACACCTTC	CASSLPVGSGYTF
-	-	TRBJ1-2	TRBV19	TGTGCCAGTAGTATAGTGGAGCGGACCAGTGGCTACACCTTC	CASSIVERTSGYTF
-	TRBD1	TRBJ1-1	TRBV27	TGTGCCAGCAGTTCCCGGGACAGGGGTTGGACTGAAGCTTTCTTT	CASSSRDRGWTEAFF
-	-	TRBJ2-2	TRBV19	TGTGCCAGTATTTCCGGGAGAAGGACCGGGGAGCTGTTTTTT	CASISGRRTGELFF
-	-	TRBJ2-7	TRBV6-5	TGTGCCAGCCGGGGGTCGTTAAGGACAGACGAGCAGTACTTC	CASRGSLRTDEQYF
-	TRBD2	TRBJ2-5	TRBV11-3	TGTGCCAGCAGCAGGGGACTAGCGGAGACCCAGTACTTC	CASSRGLAETQYF
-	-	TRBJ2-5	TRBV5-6	TGTGCCAGCAGCTTGTTTGATGGGGCAGGGATAGAGACCCAGTACTTC	CASSLFDGAGIETQYF
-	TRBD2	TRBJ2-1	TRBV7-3	TGTGCCAGCAGCTCCCCCGGGGGACTAGCGGGGGACAATGAGCAGTTCTTC	CASSSPGGLAGDNEQFF
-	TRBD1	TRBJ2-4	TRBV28	TGTGCCAGCAGCCGAGGACAGGGCCACATTCAGTACTTC	CASSRGQGHIQYF
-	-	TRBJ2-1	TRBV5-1	TGCGCCAGCAAGACAGGGACTTACAATGAGCAGTTCTTC	CASKTGTYNEQFF
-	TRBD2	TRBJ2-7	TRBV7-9	TGTGCCAGCAGACTAGCGGGAGGTCTCGAGCAGTACTTC	CASRLAGGLEQYF
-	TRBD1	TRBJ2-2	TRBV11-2	TGTGCCAGCAGCTTCCGGGACAGGGTTACCGGGGAGCTGTTTTTT	CASSFRDRVTGELFF
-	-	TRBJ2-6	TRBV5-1	TGCGCCAGCAGCTTGCATGGGAAGACCAGCTCTGGGGCCAACGTCCTGACTTTC	CASSLHGKTSSGANVLTF
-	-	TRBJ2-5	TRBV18	TGTGCCAGCTCACCCCCATCTCTGAAGGAGACCCAGTACTTC	CASSPPSLKETQYF
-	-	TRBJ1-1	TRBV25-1	TGTGCCAGCACCACGGGGGCTGAAGCTTTCTTT	CASTTGAEAFF
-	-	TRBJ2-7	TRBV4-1	TGCGCCAGCAGCCAAATAGGGGGGCCCTACGAGCAGTACTTC	CASSQIGGPYEQYF
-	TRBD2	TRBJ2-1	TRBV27	TGTGCCAGCAGTTCCACTCTCCTGACTAGCGGGATTGATGAGCAGTTCTTC	CASSSTLLTSGIDEQFF
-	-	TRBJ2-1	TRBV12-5	TGTGCTAGTGGTCTGGCTAGGAGCAATGAGCAGTTCTTC	CASGLARSNEQFF
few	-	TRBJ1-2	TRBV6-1	TGTGCCAGCAAGGACAACTTAAACAATAACTATGGCTACACCTTC	CASKDNLNNNYGYTF
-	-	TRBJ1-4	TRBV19	TGTGCCAGTAGCCAAGGGCGTAATGAAAAACTGTTTTTT	CASSQGRNEKLFF
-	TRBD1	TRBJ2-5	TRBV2	TGTGCCAGCAGTGATACAGGGGGCAGCGAGACCCAGTACTTC	CASSDTGGSETQYF